This T cell receptor (beta chain) originates from a study of T cells after yellow fever vaccination. The CDR3 has 14 residues. The V gene's germline CDR1 is SGHKS and CDR2 YYEKEE (reference sequence). The ends were cut back, 0 bases at V and 3 bases at J, with 7 bases in the middle. This clonotype occurred many times. The antigen is not known. General study points: Abundant clonotypes from the bulk population could get into FACS-sorted repertoires as contaminants. A minor fraction of clonotypes spanned both CD4 and CD8 compartments. Although the secondary response was weaker, it peaked faster, at day 5 versus 15. Boosting was followed by the reappearance of most primary-vaccination clones (roughly 95% CD4, around 90% CD8).

TCRdb analysed the 5' RACE reads with MiXCR anew, one entry per CDR3 protein. The repertoire holds almost 600,000 distinct CDR3 sequences, with approximately 15% as singletons. The chain links TRBV5-5 to TRBJ2-1; D is possibly TRBD1 (6 bases). This receptor was identified in a man between 25 and 39 years old who received the YFV17D yellow fever vaccine. Sequencing was performed on PBMCs, taken on the day of the yellow fever booster vaccination. This chain's CDR3 is CASSLADSYNEQFF. For the CDR3, the DNA is TGTGCCAGCAGCTTGGCGGACAGCTACAATGAGCAGTTCTTC. The whole variable domain, remainder taken from reference TRBV5-5 and TRBJ2-1, is DAGVTQSPTHLIKTRGQQVTLRCSPISGHKSVSWYQQVLGQGPQFIFQYYEKEERGRGNFPDRFSARQFPNYSSELNVNALLLGDSALYLCASSLADSYNEQFFGPGTRLTVL.